This T cell receptor (beta chain) was recovered during a study of CD8 T cells in ankylosing spondylitis. Quantitative barcoded 5'-RACE was used to prepare TCR beta libraries. TCRdb independently ran MiXCR on the 5' RACE reads; one entry per CDR3 protein. Of fewer than 550,000 distinct CDR3 sequences listed, roughly 5% are singletons. V was pared by 5 bases and J by 2 bases, with 7 bases of the junction left unmatched. The CDR3 totals 14 residues. Germline values: CDR1 DFQATT, CDR2 SNEGSKA (reference sequence). This clonotype was seen at least ten times. As yet, its antigen is unknown. Study-wide points: Disease-linked clones, CD8+, were relatively rare in peripheral blood. A TCR beta motif made of several highly homologous variants seemed typical of ankylosing spondylitis blood. In reactive arthritis synovial fluid and blood, some motif variants had been reported before.

The TCR comes from a male donor with ankylosing spondylitis. The chain is built from TRBV20-1 and TRBJ2-5; TRBD2 agrees at 8 bases. Sequenced sample: blood, either unsorted or a sorted T cell fraction (not recorded which). The CDR3 loop is CSASRPSGQETQYF. The CDR3 DNA reads as TGCAGTGCTTCCCGCCCTAGCGGGCAAGAGACCCAGTACTTC.